The 17 T cell receptor beta chains below all came from one sample that was sequenced in a study of T cell responses to AZD1222 COVID-19 vaccine. Profiled with immunoSEQ multiplex PCR; TCRdb holds only in-frame clones, not every one. This sample has more than 150,000 clones; 94% occur once, and the top ten carry approximately 0.58%. The source was peripheral blood, collected on day 0 of AZD1222 vaccination. All receptors derive from an adult in good health.

This clone occurred a few times. At the DNA level, this CDR3 is encoded by other sequences in the same sample as well. The J gene is TRBJ2-7, the V gene TRBV3-1 (or the pseudogene TRBV3-2); D unresolved. V was shortened by 1 base and J by 7 bases, with 5 bases between the two germline ends. Per germline, CDR1 LGHDT and CDR2 YNNKEL (reference sequence). This CDR3 spans 11 amino acids. The CDR3 DNA is TGTGCCAGCAGCCAAGGGTATGAGCAGTACTTC. Translated, it gives CASSQGYEQYF.

The chain recombines TRBV10-2 with TRBJ2-1; tentatively, D is TRBD1 (5 bases). The CDR3 is 15 residues long. The V gene lost 0 bases and the J gene lost 7 bases, with 13 bases spanning the gap. Germline lookup yields CDR1 WSHSY and CDR2 SAAADI. CDR3 nucleotides: TGCGCCAGCAGTGAGTCGGACCCAGGGAATAATGAGCAGTTCTTC. It codes for CASSESDPGNNEQFF.

The chain couples TRBV9 to TRBJ2-1, with TRBD2 identical over 10 bases. This CDR3 is 17 amino acids long. Germline V lookup: CDR1 SGDLS, CDR2 YYNGEE. J gave up 6 bases and V 0 bases, and 9 bases lay outside the gene matches. DNA of the CDR3: TGTGCCAGCAGCGTAGGCGGTGTAGCGGGAGGTCTCAATGAGCAGTTCTTC. Residues: CASSVGGVAGGLNEQFF.

V gene TRBV30 combines with J gene TRBJ1-2; D is possibly TRBD1 (5 bases). Deletions cut 4 bases from V and 3 bases from J, with 21 bases between. The CDR3 extends over 16 amino acids. Germline lookup yields CDR1 GTSNPN and CDR2 SVGIG (reference sequence). CDR3 coding DNA: TGTGCCTGGACTACCGTCGTCGGCAGGGCGGACTATGGCTACACCTTC. Translated, it gives CAWTTVVGRADYGYTF.

The V call is TRBV20-1, the J call TRBJ1-6; maybe TRBD1 (5 bases). The V gene's germline CDR1 is DFQATT and CDR2 SNEGSKA (reference sequence). The CDR3 length is 13 residues. Trimming removed 4 bases at V and 5 bases at J, with 9 bases between. Here the CDR3 DNA reads TGCAGTGCTATTGACAGTAATAATTCACCCCTCCACTTT. Amino acids: CSAIDSNNSPLHF.

V usage is TRBV7-3 and J usage is TRBJ1-2, with TRBD1 identical over 10 bases. The CDR3 covers 14 residues. Germline V gene lookup returns CDR1 SGHTA and CDR2 FQGTGA. The ends lost 6 bases at V and 5 bases at J; junction bases unmatched: 6. The CDR3 sequence: CASSPGTGVYGYTF. For the CDR3, the DNA is TGTGCCAGCAGTCCCGGGACAGGGGTTTATGGCTACACCTTC.

The chain uses TRBV3-1 (or the pseudogene TRBV3-2) and TRBJ2-7, with D tentatively TRBD1 or TRBD2 (5 bases each). Germline V gives CDR1 LGHDT, CDR2 YNNKEL (reference sequence). The CDR3 consists of 14 residues. Trimming took 2 bases from V and 0 from J, leaving 8 bases between them. Here the CDR3 reads CASSQRDGSYEQYF. DNA for the CDR3: TGTGCCAGCAGCCAAAGGGACGGCTCCTACGAGCAGTACTTC.

This sequence joins TRBV6-6 and TRBJ1-4; D gene unclear. The CDR3 runs 15 residues. V shed 5 bases and J shed 8 bases, with 18 bases lying between them. Germline V gene lookup returns CDR1 MNHNY and CDR2 SVGAGI (reference sequence). The CDR3 bases are TGTGCCAGCAGTATCGAGAGTGTGGGTATCGAAAAACTGTTTTTT. Its translation: CASSIESVGIEKLFF.

Here the CDR3 reads CASSSPMGDRENQPQHF. CDR3 in DNA: TGTGCCAGCAGCAGCCCCATGGGAGACAGAGAGAATCAGCCCCAGCATTTT. The V and J genes are TRBV27 and TRBJ1-5; the D gene is possibly TRBD1 (5 bases). Trimming removed 6 bases from V and 4 bases from J, with 22 bases in between. This CDR3 region has 17 residues. Germline V CDR1 and CDR2: MNHEY, SMNVEV (reference sequence).

The chain combines TRBV9 with TRBJ1-6; D is unclear. This CDR3 region has 14 residues. CDR1 and CDR2 (germline): SGDLS, YYNGEE. V lost 2 bases to trimming and J lost 9 bases, with 12 bases between them. CDR3 in DNA: TGTGCCAGCAGCGTTCTCAGGCGGGGTTCACCCCTCCACTTT. The encoded protein is CASSVLRRGSPLHF.

V usage is TRBV24-1 and J usage is TRBJ1-3, with a tentative D call TRBD1 (5 bases). CDR1 and CDR2 (germline): KGHDR, SFDVKD. The CDR3 contains 16 residues. V was clipped by 11 bases and J by 0 bases, with 19 bases between them. The CDR3 DNA reads as TGTGCCAAACCGGGGCACTTACTCCCCTCTGGAAACACCATATATTTT. It translates to CAKPGHLLPSGNTIYF.

The J gene is TRBJ2-2, the V gene TRBV7-3; D unclear. CDR3 length: 12 residues. Germline V gene data show CDR1 as SGHTA and CDR2 as FQGTGA. Trimming pared 0 bases from V and 4 bases from J, leaving 0 bases between. As DNA, the CDR3 is TGTGCCAGCAGCTTAACCACCGGGGAGCTGTTTTTT. Residues: CASSLTTGELFF.

The chain joins TRBV15 to TRBJ1-1, with D possibly TRBD1 on 5 matching bases. The ends were cut back, 0 bases at V and 4 bases at J, with 12 bases in the middle. Germline CDR1 and CDR2: LNHNV and YYDKDF (reference sequence). This CDR3 spans 15 amino acids. CDR3 coding DNA: TGTGCCACCAGCAGAGAAAGGGGACTGATCACTGAAGCTTTCTTT. It translates to CATSRERGLITEAFF.

The V gene is TRBV7-9, the J gene TRBJ1-1; TRBD1 is a possible D gene (5 bases). CDR1 is SEHNR and CDR2 is FQNEAQ in the germline V gene (reference sequence). V lost 1 base and J lost 4, with 10 bases in between. The CDR3 contains 14 residues. This CDR3 is CASSLGGDFTEAFF. CDR3 in DNA: TGTGCCAGCAGCTTAGGAGGGGATTTCACTGAAGCTTTCTTT.

The V gene is TRBV9, the J gene TRBJ1-6; D might be TRBD1 (5 bases). This CDR3 comprises 14 residues. The germline gives CDR1 SGDLS, CDR2 YYNGEE. V was cut by 3 bases and J by 5 bases, with 9 bases left in between. For the CDR3, the DNA is TGTGCCAGCAGCGCGGGACGAGATAATTCACCCCTCCACTTT. Translated, it gives CASSAGRDNSPLHF. The full variable domain, rest sourced from reference TRBV9 and TRBJ1-6, is DSGVTQTPKHLITATGQRVTLRCSPRSGDLSVYWYQQSLDQGLQFLIQYYNGEERAKGNILERFSAQQFPDLHSELNLSSLELGDSALYFCASSAGRDNSPLHFGNGTRLTVT.

The rearrangement uses TRBV10-2 and TRBJ1-2, with TRBD1 identical over 8 bases. The CDR3 loop spans 12 amino acids. The J segment lost 2 bases and the V segment lost 9 bases, leaving 2 bases of the junction unmatched. Germline values: CDR1 WSHSY, CDR2 SAAADI. This CDR3 is CASTGGNYGYTF. DNA of the CDR3: TGCGCCAGTACAGGGGGGAACTATGGCTACACCTTC.

The chain recombines TRBV7-9 with TRBJ1-2, with 7 bases identical to TRBD1. Unmatched junction bases numbered 9, after V lost 4 bases and J lost 4 bases. The germline CDR1 and CDR2 sequences are SEHNR and FQNEAQ (reference sequence). The CDR3 runs 15 residues. The CDR3 protein is CASSSRDRFSYGYTF. CDR3 DNA sequence: TGTGCCAGCAGCTCCCGGGACAGATTTTCCTATGGCTACACCTTC.